A selection of T cell receptor beta chains follows, all from one sample in a study of cytomegalovirus exposure and HLA in healthy donors. Assay used: immunoSEQ multiplex PCR; TCRdb lists only in-frame clones, some missing. In total, the table holds around 200,000 clones. The sample comprised PBMCs. The receptors originated from a woman under 30 in good health and CMV-seropositive. Each CDR3 is given with its conserved first and last residue. The D gene is left open where the match is weak.

J,V,D,length,CDR3,DNA
TRBJ2-1,TRBV5-8,TRBD1,14,CASAWTGGSGEQFF,TGTGCCAGCGCATGGACAGGGGGATCGGGGGAGCAGTTCTTC
TRBJ2-3,TRBV19,.,17,CASSHVPGFGVTDTQYF,TGTGCCAGTAGTCATGTCCCAGGGTTTGGGGTCACAGATACGCAGTATTTT
TRBJ2-2,TRBV27,TRBD1,15,CASSFGTGLAGELFF,TGTGCCAGCAGTTTCGGGACAGGGCTAGCCGGGGAGCTGTTTTTT
TRBJ1-6,TRBV6-1,.,13,CASRETYNSPLHF,TGTGCCAGCCGGGAAACCTATAATTCACCCCTCCACTTT
TRBJ2-1,TRBV25-1,TRBD2,17,CASSEPLAGGSYNEQFF,TGTGCCAGCAGTGAGCCACTAGCGGGGGGTTCCTACAATGAGCAGTTCTTC
TRBJ2-7,TRBV14,.,15,CASSQDGASSYEQYF,TGTGCCAGCAGCCAAGATGGTGCGAGCTCCTACGAGCAGTACTTC
TRBJ2-4,TRBV19,.,16,CASSTLPQGTGNIQYF,TGTGCCAGTAGTACTCTCCCACAGGGAACGGGGAACATTCAGTACTTC
TRBJ1-4,TRBV6-5,TRBD1,14,CASSYGDRVKKLFF,TGTGCCAGCAGTTATGGGGACAGGGTAAAAAAACTGTTTTTT
TRBJ1-5,TRBV2,.,16,CASSETGSWSNQPQHF,TGTGCCAGCAGTGAAACAGGGAGTTGGAGCAATCAGCCCCAGCATTTT
TRBJ2-1,TRBV27,.,17,CASSPGSSGGLYNEQFF,TGTGCCAGCAGTCCGGGATCCTCAGGGGGACTCTACAATGAGCAGTTCTTC
TRBJ2-7,TRBV7-6,.,14,CASSLDAGVYEQYF,TGTGCCAGCAGCTTAGATGCAGGGGTTTACGAGCAGTACTTC
TRBJ1-1,TRBV19,.,14,CASSIVRGNTEAFF,TGTGCCAGTAGTATAGTAAGGGGGAACACTGAAGCTTTCTTT
TRBJ2-7,TRBV4-1,.,16,CASSLATTPASGEQYF,TGCGCCAGCAGCCTGGCCACAACCCCTGCCTCAGGGGAGCAGTACTTC
TRBJ1-1,TRBV2,TRBD1,14,CASSWDRDDTEAFF,TGTGCCAGCAGCTGGGACAGGGATGACACTGAAGCTTTCTTT
TRBJ1-4,TRBV6-1,.,14,CASSEDRVNEKLFF,TGTGCCAGCAGTGAAGACAGAGTTAATGAAAAACTGTTTTTT
TRBJ2-4,TRBV2,.,12,CATAGDVDIQYF,TGTGCCACCGCAGGGGATGTGGACATTCAGTACTTC
TRBJ2-7,TRBV25-1,TRBD1,13,CASRETGSYEQYF,TGTGCCAGCAGAGAGACAGGGTCCTACGAGCAGTACTTC
TRBJ1-1,TRBV7-6,TRBD1,20,CASSLLGRGRTGALNTEAFF,TGTGCCAGCAGCTTATTGGGGAGGGGTAGGACAGGGGCACTCAACACTGAAGCTTTCTTT
TRBJ2-7,TRBV6-1,TRBD1,17,CASSEINSGTGLYEQYF,TGTGCCAGCAGTGAAATAAATTCCGGGACAGGCCTCTACGAGCAGTACTTC
TRBJ1-5,TRBV6-5,TRBD1,14,CASSYDRVVQPQHF,TGTGCCAGCAGTTACGACAGGGTGGTTCAGCCCCAGCATTTT
TRBJ1-2,TRBV30,.,16,CAWSVRLPVKGNGCTF,TGTGCCTGGAGTGTACGGTTGCCCGTCAAGGGGAATGGCTGCACCTTC
TRBJ1-2,TRBV10-3,.,15,CAISGQGTGGYGYTF,TGTGCCATCAGTGGTCAAGGGACTGGTGGCTATGGCTACACCTTC
TRBJ2-5,TRBV6-1,.,17,CASSEMFGAGGQETQYF,TGTGCCAGCAGTGAAATGTTCGGCGCAGGTGGCCAAGAGACCCAGTACTTC
TRBJ1-2,TRBV19,TRBD1,15,CASSPGQGANYGYTF,TGTGCCAGTAGTCCCGGGCAGGGGGCTAACTATGGCTACACCTTC
TRBJ2-7,TRBV6-5,.,14,CASSSTWTAYEQYF,TGTGCCAGCAGTTCGACTTGGACAGCCTACGAGCAGTACTTC
TRBJ1-3,TRBV2,.,14,CASSENLAGNTIYF,TGTGCCAGCAGTGAGAATTTAGCTGGAAACACCATATATTTT
TRBJ2-1,TRBV7-7,.,17,CASSLGAGITSYNEQFF,TGTGCTAGCAGCTTAGGCGCGGGGATAACCTCCTACAATGAGCAGTTCTTC
TRBJ2-7,TRBV19,TRBD1,15,CASSKTGTGIYEQYF,TGTGCCAGTAGTAAAACCGGGACAGGGATCTACGAGCAGTACTTC
TRBJ2-1,TRBV6-5,TRBD1,13,CASRVGQGYEQFF,TGTGCCAGCAGAGTAGGACAGGGGTATGAGCAGTTCTTC
TRBJ2-7,TRBV10-1,.,15,CASSVETPSSYEQYF,TGCGCCAGCAGTGTTGAGACTCCGAGCTCCTACGAGCAGTACTTC
TRBJ1-4,TRBV18,.,16,CASSPSEGHKREKLFF,TGTGCCAGCTCACCGAGCGAGGGCCACAAACGTGAAAAACTGTTTTTT
TRBJ2-5,TRBV13,TRBD1,13,CASSFTGGETQYF,TGTGCCAGCAGCTTCACAGGGGGAGAGACCCAGTACTTC
TRBJ2-7,TRBV2,.,16,CASSKSRDTRTYEQYF,TGTGCCAGCAGTAAATCCCGGGACACAAGAACCTACGAGCAGTACTTC
TRBJ2-7,TRBV12-2,.,15,CASRLVARGVHEQYF,TGTGCAAGTCGCTTAGTAGCCAGGGGTGTCCACGAGCAGTACTTC
TRBJ1-3,TRBV4-2,.,17,CASSQNVDRSSGNTIYF,TGTGCCAGCAGCCAAAACGTTGACAGGAGCTCTGGAAACACCATATATTTT
TRBJ1-6,TRBV11-3,.,13,CASSLQGRSPLHF,TGTGCCAGCAGCTTACAGGGTAGATCACCCCTCCACTTT
TRBJ2-1,TRBV5-1,.,12,CASSPEGDEQFF,TGCGCCAGCAGCCCGGAAGGGGATGAGCAGTTCTTC
TRBJ2-6,TRBV5-1,.,14,CASSSGSGANVLTF,TGCGCCAGCAGCTCGGGATCTGGGGCCAACGTCCTGACTTTC
TRBJ2-5,TRBV7-9,TRBD1,14,CASQGQGARETQYF,TGTGCCAGCCAAGGACAGGGGGCAAGGGAGACCCAGTACTTC
TRBJ2-3,TRBV29-1,.,12,CSVGTETDTQYF,TGCAGCGTTGGGACAGAAACAGATACGCAGTATTTT
TRBJ2-5,TRBV7-2,.,14,CASSLDRSQETQYF,TGTGCCAGCAGCTTAGACCGGTCCCAAGAGACCCAGTACTTC
TRBJ2-7,TRBV6-1,.,12,CASSSGPYEQYF,TGTGCCAGCAGCTCTGGCCCCTACGAGCAGTACTTC
TRBJ2-5,TRBV6-5,.,14,CASRPGGARETQYF,TGTGCCAGCAGACCTGGGGGGGCACGGGAGACCCAGTACTTC
TRBJ1-2,TRBV2,.,14,CASSVREANYGYTF,TGTGCCAGCAGTGTCCGGGAAGCTAACTATGGCTACACCTTC
TRBJ2-1,TRBV14,TRBD2,18,CASSPPQRERSSYNEQFF,TGTGCCAGCAGCCCACCACAGCGGGAGAGAAGCTCCTACAATGAGCAGTTCTTC
TRBJ2-3,TRBV7-7,.,13,CASSLVLTDTQYF,TGTGCTAGCAGCTTAGTACTTACAGATACGCAGTATTTT
TRBJ1-2,TRBV4-2,TRBD1,14,CASSQERQGNGYTF,TGTGCCAGCAGCCAAGAGCGACAGGGTAATGGCTACACCTTC
TRBJ1-2,TRBV6-5,TRBD1,14,CASSGPGQDYGYTF,TGTGCCAGCAGTGGCCCCGGACAGGACTATGGCTACACCTTC
TRBJ2-7,TRBV6-5,TRBD1,15,CASQLHQGALGEQYF,TGTGCCAGCCAACTCCATCAGGGGGCCCTGGGCGAGCAGTACTTC
TRBJ2-3,TRBV9,.,14,CASSVAGWPDTQYF,TGTGCCAGCAGCGTAGCGGGGTGGCCAGATACGCAGTATTTT
TRBJ1-2,TRBV5-1,.,13,CASSLVVSYGYTF,TGCGCCAGCAGCTTGGTTGTCAGCTATGGCTACACCTTC
TRBJ1-1,TRBV2,TRBD1,14,CASRLDRGNTEAFF,TGTGCCAGCAGATTAGACAGGGGGAACACTGAAGCTTTCTTT
TRBJ1-1,TRBV7-3,.,14,CASSLAGPNTEAFF,TGTGCCAGCAGCTTAGCAGGTCCGAACACTGAAGCTTTCTTT
TRBJ2-5,TRBV6-1,TRBD2,13,CASSLAGVETQYF,TGTGCCAGCAGTCTAGCGGGGGTAGAGACCCAGTACTTC
TRBJ2-7,TRBV7-2,TRBD2,18,CASSLAWASSGGAYEQYF,TGTGCCAGCAGCTTAGCGTGGGCCTCTAGCGGGGGGGCCTACGAGCAGTACTTC
TRBJ1-5,TRBV6-4,TRBD1,14,CASNGQGGNQPQHF,TGTGCCAGCAACGGACAGGGGGGGAATCAGCCCCAGCATTTT
TRBJ1-6,TRBV4-3,TRBD1,15,CASSQDRQGGSPLHF,TGCGCCAGCAGCCAAGATAGACAGGGTGGTTCACCCCTCCACTTT
TRBJ2-1,TRBV18,TRBD2,16,CASSPPSGMRDNEQFF,TGTGCCAGCTCACCACCGAGCGGGATGAGGGATAATGAGCAGTTCTTC
TRBJ2-7,TRBV21-1,.,17,CASSKAIKAGGPAGQYF,TGTGCCAGCAGCAAAGCAATAAAGGCGGGGGGCCCCGCCGGGCAGTACTTC